The clone carrying this TCR beta chain came up a few times. The antigen is unknown. Primers: 60 Vbeta forward and 13 Jbeta reverse. The assay was immunoSEQ multiplex PCR, and TCRdb's table has in-frame clones only and misses some. The sample carries about 200,000 clones, over 75% recorded once. Everyone who donated was a healthy bone marrow donor. V lost 1 base and J lost 6; bases outside the gene matches: 10. CDR3 length: 16 amino acids. CDR1 and CDR2 from the germline V gene are MGHDK and SYGVNS. The data derive from a study of cytomegalovirus exposure and HLA in healthy donors. Study-wide findings and caveats: The classifier was said to identify cytomegalovirus status with high specificity and sensitivity. It was only CMV serostatus that was available as immune exposure information. HLA-A and HLA-B allele assignments for most subjects were reportedly predicted accurately using TCR beta sequences.

Sequenced material: PBMCs. V gene TRBV25-1 combines with J gene TRBJ1-2; 8 nucleotides align to TRBD1. The origin of this receptor is a girl between 2 and 10 years old in good health and CMV-seronegative. The CDR3 bases are TGTGCCAGCAGTGAATCGGGCAGGGACAGGTTCGATGGCTACACCTTC. Protein sequence: CASSESGRDRFDGYTF.